The 7 T cell receptor beta chains presented below share a single source sample, sequenced in a study of blood T cells in healthy people across ages. Using a J-beta primer mix together with a sample-barcoded 5' primer, a second PCR was run for roughly 7 to 12 cycles. TCRdb re-called the 5' RACE reads through MiXCR, storing one row per CDR3 protein. The sample lists about 730,000 distinct CDR3 sequences, approximately 43% occurring once. The sample consisted of blood. The receptors here all came from a woman aged 60-70 years in good health.

This chain uses TRBV2 with TRBJ1-4; D remains ambiguous. The CDR3 totals 11 residues. Per the germline V gene, CDR1 is SNHLY and CDR2 is FYNNEI. V was trimmed by 6 bases and J by 8 bases, leaving 7 bases between them. CDR3 in amino acids: CASSQQEKLFF. The CDR3 nucleotides are TGTGCCAGCAGCCAGCAAGAAAAACTGTTTTTT.

This clonotype occurred many times. The V call is TRBV5-1, the J call TRBJ1-6; the match to TRBD1 covers 8 bases. The CDR3 runs to 15 residues. The J segment lost 7 bases and the V segment lost 5 bases, leaving 8 bases of the junction unmatched. CDR1 SGHRS and CDR2 YFSETQ come from the germline V gene. CDR3 nucleotides: TGCGCCAGCAGGACCACGGGACAGGCAAATTCACCCCTCCACTTT. It yields the protein CASRTTGQANSPLHF.

The genes are TRBV29-1 and TRBJ1-4; D is perhaps TRBD1 (6 bases). Germline CDR1 is SQVTM and CDR2 is ANQGSEA. The CDR3 runs to 15 residues. Trimming shortened V by 4 bases and J by 10 bases, and 22 bases separated the two germline ends. CDR3 in amino acids: CSVGGGHPNEVKLFF. The CDR3 coding sequence is TGCAGCGTTGGGGGGGGGCACCCTAATGAAGTAAAACTGTTTTTT.

Worth noting for this clonotype: Being one base from a much bigger clone, this may be a read error. The V and J genes are TRBV12-3 or TRBV12-4 and TRBJ1-2; D is perhaps TRBD1 (6 bases). CDR3 length equals 13 residues. As DNA, the CDR3 is TGTGCCAGCGGTTTGGGACACGGATATGGCTACACCTTC. Protein sequence: CASGLGHGYGYTF.

The chain has TRBV20-1 and TRBJ2-6; D may be TRBD1 or TRBD2 (5 bases each). Trimming pared 7 bases from V and 0 bases from J, leaving 19 bases between. The CDR3 spans 17 residues. Germline V CDR1 and CDR2: DFQATT, SNEGSKA (reference sequence). The CDR3 protein is CSGRRQGGSSGANVLTF. The CDR3 DNA sequence: TGCAGTGGAAGGCGGCAGGGCGGGTCCTCTGGGGCCAACGTCCTGACTTTC.

V gene TRBV6-6 combines with J gene TRBJ1-6; D is unresolved. This CDR3 spans 17 amino acids. V dropped 8 bases and J dropped 4 bases, with 21 bases sitting between them. Germline CDR1 is MNHNY and CDR2 is SVGAGI (reference sequence). The CDR3 sequence is CASHEGASKDYNSPLHF. Written as DNA, the CDR3 is TGTGCCAGCCACGAGGGCGCCAGCAAGGATTATAATTCACCCCTCCACTTT.

In the case of this clonotype: One base away lies a much larger clone, so this may be a sequencing read error. V is TRBV3-1 and J is TRBJ2-7; D call uncertain. CDR1 and CDR2 from the germline V gene are LGHDT and YNNKEL (reference sequence). Trimming shortened V by 0 bases and J by 5 bases, and 14 bases separated the two germline ends. The CDR3 totals 15 residues. CDR3 DNA sequence: TGTGCCAGCAGCCAAGATCTTTTAAGCGCCCACGAGCAGTACTTC. Translating gives CASSQDLLSAHEQYF.